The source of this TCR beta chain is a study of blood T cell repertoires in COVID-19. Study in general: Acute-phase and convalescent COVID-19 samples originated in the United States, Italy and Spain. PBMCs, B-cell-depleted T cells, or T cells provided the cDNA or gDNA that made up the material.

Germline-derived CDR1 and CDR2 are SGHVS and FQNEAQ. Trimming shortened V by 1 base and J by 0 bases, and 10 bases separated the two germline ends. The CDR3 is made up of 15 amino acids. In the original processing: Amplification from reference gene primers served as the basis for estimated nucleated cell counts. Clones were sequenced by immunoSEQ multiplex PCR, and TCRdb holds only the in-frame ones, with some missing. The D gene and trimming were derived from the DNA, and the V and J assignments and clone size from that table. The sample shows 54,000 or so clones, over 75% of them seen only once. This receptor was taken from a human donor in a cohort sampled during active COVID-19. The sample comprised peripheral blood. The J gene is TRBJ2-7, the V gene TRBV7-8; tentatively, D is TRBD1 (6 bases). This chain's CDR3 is CASSLGGQHSYEQYF. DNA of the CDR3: TGTGCCAGCAGCTTAGGCGGACAGCACTCCTACGAGCAGTACTTC.